One and the same sample provided the 15 T cell receptor beta chains below, sequenced in a study of CD8 T cells in Susac syndrome. RNA was extracted with the RNeasy kit, and a quantity of about 0.45 to 1 ug was reverse transcribed using random hexamers. TCRdb reprocessed the immunoSEQ multiplex PCR reads with MiXCR, giving one entry per CDR3 protein. The table includes more than 150,000 distinct CDR3 sequences, 94% detected once. Material for sequencing was CD8+ T cells from PBMCs. These receptor sequences come from a human donor with multiple sclerosis.

DNA of the CDR3: TGTGCCAGCAGCCTGGACGGCCACTACGAGCAGTACTTC. Its translation is CASSLDGHYEQYF. The chain links TRBV5-6 to TRBJ2-7; D unresolved. V lost 4 bases and J 3 bases, leaving 11 bases between the germline ends. The CDR3 runs 13 residues. Germline-derived CDR1 and CDR2 are SGHDT and YYEEEE.

The J gene is TRBJ2-1, the V gene TRBV12-3 or TRBV12-4; D may be TRBD1 (5 bases). The CDR3 runs to 13 residues. Trimming left V 1 base short and J 9 bases short, with 10 bases between. Written as DNA, the CDR3 is TGTGCCAGCAGTTTAGTAGGGGATCTTGAGCAGTTCTTC. Its translation: CASSLVGDLEQFF.

This chain links TRBV3-1 with TRBJ2-1; 9 nucleotides align to TRBD2. J was trimmed by 3 bases and V by 3 bases; bases with no gene match: 3. Germline CDR1 and CDR2: LGHDT and YNNKEL (reference sequence). CDR3 length: 15 residues. CDR3 protein: CASSHRLADYNEQFF. The CDR3, as DNA: TGTGCCAGCAGCCACCGACTAGCGGACTACAATGAGCAGTTCTTC.

The gene calls are TRBV11-1 and TRBJ2-2; tentatively, D is TRBD2 (5 bases). V lost 5 bases to trimming and J lost 4 bases, with 11 bases between them. The CDR3 totals 14 residues. In germline, CDR1 is SGHAT, CDR2 FQDESV (reference sequence). CDR3 residues: CASSPWRVTGELFF. The DNA of the CDR3 is TGTGCCAGCAGCCCTTGGCGGGTCACCGGGGAGCTGTTTTTT. Combining the CDR3 with reference TRBV11-1 and TRBJ2-2 gives the whole variable domain EAEVAQSPRYKITEKSQAVAFWCDPISGHATLYWYRQILGQGPELLVQFQDESVVDDSQLPKDRFSAERLKGVDSTLKIQPAELGDSAMYLCASSPWRVTGELFFGEGSRLTVL.

The chain recombines TRBV3-1 with TRBJ2-1; no clear D. With 5 bases removed from V and 9 bases from J, the gap between germline ends came to 20 bases. Germline V CDR1 and CDR2: LGHDT, YNNKEL (reference sequence). The CDR3 is 15 residues long. The CDR3 DNA follows: TGTGCCAGCAGCTATAAGACTGGGTTCAAGGGTGAGCAGTTCTTC. Amino acid sequence: CASSYKTGFKGEQFF.

The chain employs TRBV20-1 and TRBJ2-1; D is perhaps TRBD2 (6 bases). The CDR3 runs 16 residues. Trimming took off 1 base at V and 2 bases at J, with 15 bases between the two ends. Per germline, CDR1 DFQATT and CDR2 SNEGSKA (reference sequence). CDR3 nucleotides: TGCAGTGCTAGAGCCAGGGACTTAGCGCCCTACAATGAGCAGTTCTTC. This codes for CSARARDLAPYNEQFF.

The chain joins TRBV4-1 to TRBJ2-7, with D perhaps being TRBD1 or TRBD2 (5 bases each). V dropped 0 bases and J dropped 5 bases, with 8 bases sitting between them. The CDR3 is 13 amino acids. Germline CDR1 and CDR2: MGHRA and YSYEKL. This CDR3 is CASSQDRDDEQYF. The DNA of the CDR3 is TGCGCCAGCAGCCAAGACAGGGACGACGAGCAGTACTTC.

The J gene is TRBJ2-1, the V gene TRBV27; 12 nucleotides match TRBD1. The CDR3 totals 15 residues. V shed 6 bases, J shed 7 bases, and the junction held 7 bases outside the gene matches. Germline CDR1 MNHEY, CDR2 SMNVEV (reference sequence). The CDR3 DNA reads TGTGCCAGCAGCACCGGGACAGGGGGCTTGAATGAGCAGTTCTTC. It yields the protein CASSTGTGGLNEQFF.

The chain joins TRBV7-9 to TRBJ1-2, with D possibly being TRBD1 (5 bases). The CDR3 runs to 16 residues. Germline loops: CDR1 SEHNR, CDR2 FQNEAQ (reference sequence). The V and J ends lost 1 base and 4 bases respectively, with 16 bases between them. The CDR3 sequence: CASSLGGRDAGYGYTF. CDR3 DNA sequence: TGTGCCAGCAGCTTAGGCGGCAGGGATGCGGGCTATGGCTACACCTTC.

This clonotype was found once. This rearrangement joins TRBV6-5 to TRBJ2-7; D is possibly TRBD1 or TRBD2 (7 bases each). The V and J ends lost 6 bases and 5 bases respectively, with 20 bases between them. Per the germline V gene, CDR1 is MNHEY and CDR2 is SVGAGI. The CDR3 spans 15 residues. The CDR3 nucleotides read TGTGCCAGCAGCCTCAGGGGGAGGGAGCAGGACGAGCAGTACTTC. Translated, it gives CASSLRGREQDEQYF.

The J gene is TRBJ1-2, the V gene TRBV5-4; 11 bases align to TRBD1. The CDR3 loop spans 15 amino acids. Looked up from germline, CDR1 is SGHNT and CDR2 is YYREEE (reference sequence). The J segment lost 8 bases and the V segment lost 1 base, leaving 7 bases of the junction unmatched. The CDR3 sequence: CASSLIGQGAGGYTF. CDR3 in DNA: TGTGCCAGCAGCTTGATCGGACAGGGGGCGGGAGGCTACACCTTC.

The chain joins TRBV20-1 to TRBJ2-7, with TRBD1 matching over 8 bases. Losses at the gene ends were 5 bases for V and 5 bases for J; bases not matched to a gene: 5. The CDR3 has 12 amino acids. CDR1 and CDR2 (germline): DFQATT, SNEGSKA (reference sequence). CDR3 amino acids: CSAQDRGHEQYF. CDR3 DNA sequence: TGCAGTGCTCAAGACAGGGGCCACGAGCAGTACTTC.

J is TRBJ2-3 and V is TRBV9; D is undetermined. The CDR3 contains 15 residues. Germline CDR1 SGDLS, CDR2 YYNGEE. V was clipped by 6 bases and J by 0 bases, with 14 bases between them. The CDR3 sequence is CASTQGGSSTDTQYF. The CDR3 nucleotides are TGTGCCAGCACCCAAGGCGGCTCTAGCACAGATACGCAGTATTTT.

This chain uses TRBV30 with TRBJ2-5, with D tentatively TRBD1 (6 bases). The germline V and J ends were trimmed by 1 base and 9 bases, with 12 bases remaining between them. The CDR3 consists of 12 residues. CDR1 is GTSNPN and CDR2 is SVGIG in the germline V gene (reference sequence). The CDR3 nucleotides are TGTGCCTGGAGTGGAGGGGGTCCGCCCCAGTACTTC. This gives the protein CAWSGGGPPQYF.

The chain employs TRBV24-1 and TRBJ2-2; weak D call: TRBD1 (6 bases). The CDR3 length is 18 residues. The V end lost 3 bases, the J end lost 3 bases, and 19 bases lay between the germline ends. Germline V gives CDR1 KGHDR, CDR2 SFDVKD. Here the CDR3 DNA reads TGTGCCACCAGTGATGCCCGCACAGGGAGCGAGCACACCGGGGAGCTGTTTTTT. This sequence encodes CATSDARTGSEHTGELFF.